A single sample gave rise to the 28 T cell receptor beta chains below, sequenced in a study of blood T cell repertoires in COVID-19. Data came from immunoSEQ multiplex PCR; TCRdb stores just in-frame clones and leaves some out. Found here are 300,000 to 400,000 clones, approximately 86% of them singletons; the top ten hold 4% to 5%. Sequenced sample: PBMCs or T cells enriched from blood (not recorded which). The origin of the receptors is a middle-aged woman with acute COVID-19.

The chain links TRBV19 to TRBJ1-6, with 7 nucleotides matching TRBD1. With 5 bases clipped from V and 3 bases from J, the junction kept 4 bases outside the gene matches. Germline V gene sequence: CDR1 LNHDA, CDR2 SQIVND (reference sequence). The CDR3 totals 15 residues. The CDR3 is CASSQGQLYNSPLHF. CDR3 nucleotides: TGTGCCAGTAGTCAGGGACAGCTCTATAATTCACCCCTCCACTTT.

The gene calls are TRBV29-1 and TRBJ2-3; D not certain. Trimming removed 3 bases from V and 2 bases from J, with 12 bases in between. Germline V gene lookup returns CDR1 SQVTM and CDR2 ANQGSEA. The CDR3 is 14 amino acids. The CDR3: CSVDLSSFTDTQYF. The CDR3 nucleotides read TGCAGCGTTGACCTGTCCTCCTTCACAGATACGCAGTATTTT.

The chain links TRBV5-4 to TRBJ2-1; D is perhaps TRBD1 (6 bases). This CDR3 contains 14 residues. Germline V gene lookup returns CDR1 SGHNT and CDR2 YYREEE (reference sequence). Trimming removed 4 bases at V and 3 bases at J, with 11 bases between. CDR3 sequence (DNA): TGTGCCAGCAGCCGTGGACAGAACTACAATGAGCAGTTCTTC. As protein: CASSRGQNYNEQFF.

This clone was observed at least ten times. The V and J genes are TRBV6-5 and TRBJ2-3, with 10 bases that match TRBD1. Germline values: CDR1 MNHEY, CDR2 SVGAGI. The CDR3 extends over 15 amino acids. The junction had 8 bases not matched to a gene; V was cut back by 7 bases and J by 4 bases. CDR3 DNA sequence: TGTGCCAGCACCCCCGGGACAGGGGATCCAGATACGCAGTATTTT. Its protein is CASTPGTGDPDTQYF.

The chain joins TRBV24-1 to TRBJ2-3, with D perhaps TRBD1 (6 bases). The V end was cut by 5 bases, the J end by 2 bases, with 10 bases between. There are 14 residues in the CDR3. CDR1 KGHDR and CDR2 SFDVKD come from the germline V gene. CDR3 bases: TGTGCCACCAGTGCAGGGGCGGACACAGATACGCAGTATTTT. Encoded protein: CATSAGADTDTQYF.

The chain has TRBV9 and TRBJ1-1; D is uncertain. This CDR3 has 14 residues. Per the germline V gene, CDR1 is SGDLS and CDR2 is YYNGEE. The V end lost 4 bases, the J end lost 4 bases, and 14 bases lay between the germline ends. CDR3 DNA sequence: TGTGCCAGCAGCCCCGGCATCGGCGGCACTGAAGCTTTCTTT. It translates to CASSPGIGGTEAFF.

The chain carries TRBV6-5 and TRBJ2-7, with TRBD2 identical over 8 bases. The germline V gene encodes CDR1 MNHEY and CDR2 SVGAGI. Unmatched junction bases numbered 10, after V lost 7 bases and J lost 2 bases. This CDR3 is built from 15 residues. The CDR3 DNA follows: TGTGCCAGCACCATAGCGGGGTCTAACACCTACGAGCAGTACTTC. Its protein product is CASTIAGSNTYEQYF.

V usage is TRBV18 and J usage is TRBJ2-7; a weak D match, TRBD2 (6 bases). V lost 5 bases to trimming and J lost 7 bases, with 21 bases between them. Germline V gene sequence: CDR1 KGHSH, CDR2 LQKENI. The CDR3 consists of 15 residues. The DNA of the CDR3 is TGTGCCAGCTCAAGCACGGGAGAACCATCAGGGGAGCAGTACTTC. This codes for CASSSTGEPSGEQYF.

The chain links TRBV11-2 to TRBJ2-7; 7 bases fit TRBD1. The CDR3 consists of 15 residues. Trimming cost V 0 bases and J 3 bases; bases outside gene matches: 5. Germline loops: CDR1 SGHAT, CDR2 FQNNGV. The CDR3 is CASSLDRDSFYEQYF. The CDR3 DNA reads TGTGCCAGCAGCTTAGATCGGGACAGCTTCTACGAGCAGTACTTC.

The chain is built from TRBV7-3 and TRBJ1-1; D gene unclear. V dropped 5 bases and J dropped 0 bases, with 16 bases sitting between them. From germline, CDR1 is SGHTA and CDR2 FQGTGA. The CDR3 spans 16 residues. The CDR3 nucleotides are TGTGCCAGCAGCAAAGTCGCGGGCACCGTGAACACTGAAGCTTTCTTT. Amino acid sequence: CASSKVAGTVNTEAFF.

The chain joins TRBV5-1 to TRBJ1-4; a possible D gene is TRBD1 (5 bases). The CDR3 runs 14 residues. Germline-derived CDR1 and CDR2 are SGHRS and YFSETQ. The V and J ends lost 2 bases and 2 bases respectively, with 7 bases between them. CDR3 sequence: CASSLWGTNEKLFF. The CDR3 bases are TGCGCCAGCAGCTTATGGGGCACTAATGAAAAACTGTTTTTT.

CDR3 loop: CASTQGANSDLHF. CDR3 sequence (DNA): TGTGCCAGCACGCAGGGCGCTAATTCAGACCTCCACTTT. This chain connects TRBV11-2 to TRBJ1-6; maybe TRBD1 (5 bases). CDR1 is SGHAT, CDR2 FQNNGV, per germline. CDR3 length: 13 residues. Trimming removed 7 bases from V and 15 bases from J, with 19 bases in between.

The chain links TRBV14 to TRBJ2-7; TRBD1 is a possible D gene (6 bases). CDR1 and CDR2 (germline): SGHDN, FVKESK. The V and J ends lost 0 bases and 6 bases respectively, with 15 bases between them. This CDR3 spans 15 amino acids. CDR3 loop: CASSQDPGVSSEQYF. The CDR3 bases are TGTGCCAGCAGCCAAGATCCAGGGGTTTCGTCCGAGCAGTACTTC.

This chain joins TRBV6-5 and TRBJ1-2, with TRBD1 matching over 9 bases. With 6 bases clipped from V and 5 bases from J, the junction kept 7 bases outside the gene matches. Germline assignment: CDR1 MNHEY and CDR2 SVGAGI. CDR3 length: 14 amino acids. The CDR3 coding sequence is TGTGCCAGCAGCACCGGACAGGGGCCATATGGCTACACCTTC. Amino acid sequence: CASSTGQGPYGYTF.

This rearrangement joins TRBV10-2 to TRBJ2-1, with TRBD2 matching over 10 bases. The V and J ends lost 2 bases and 7 bases, in that order; junction bases with no gene match: 5. This CDR3 is 15 amino acids long. Germline loops: CDR1 WSHSY, CDR2 SAAADI. CDR3 nucleotide sequence: TGCGCCAGCAGTGAGGCCGGGACTAGCGCGAATGAGCAGTTCTTC. This translates into CASSEAGTSANEQFF.

As DNA, the CDR3 is TGTGCCAGTAGTATGTCAGGGGGCGCAACCGGGGAGCTGTTTTTT. Residues: CASSMSGGATGELFF. This rearrangement joins TRBV19 to TRBJ2-2, with 8 bases lining up with TRBD1. The CDR3 sequence is 15 residues long. The V segment lost 3 bases and the J segment 5 bases; nucleotides outside the gene matches: 5. Germline assignment: CDR1 LNHDA and CDR2 SQIVND (reference sequence).

The chain employs TRBV5-1 and TRBJ2-2, with 7 bases aligning to TRBD1. The CDR3 length is 15 residues. J lost 4 bases, V lost 4 bases, and 7 bases had no gene match. From germline, CDR1 is SGHRS and CDR2 YFSETQ. The CDR3 loop reads CASSIGTVGTGELFF. CDR3 nucleotide sequence: TGCGCCAGCAGCATCGGGACAGTGGGCACCGGGGAGCTGTTTTTT.

This chain connects TRBV7-6 to TRBJ2-6, with 8 bases aligning to TRBD1. Germline CDR1 and CDR2: SGHVS and FNYEAQ. There are 16 residues in the CDR3. V shed 5 bases and J 0 bases; nucleotides not matched to a gene: 3. CDR3 in DNA: TGTGCCAGCAGCGCAACAGGGGGCTCTGGGGCCAACGTCCTGACTTTC. Amino acid sequence: CASSATGGSGANVLTF.

The rearrangement joins TRBV9 to TRBJ1-2; D unresolved. Trimming stripped 4 bases from V and 5 bases from J, with 15 bases between. The CDR3 has 14 amino acids. The germline CDR1 and CDR2 sequences are SGDLS and YYNGEE. CDR3 amino acids: CASSPRGTEYGYTF. In DNA, the CDR3 is TGTGCCAGCAGCCCTCGGGGTACAGAATATGGCTACACCTTC.

This rearrangement joins TRBV7-9 to TRBJ2-1; 9 nucleotides agree with TRBD1. The CDR3 extends over 16 amino acids. Germline lookup yields CDR1 SEHNR and CDR2 FQNEAQ (reference sequence). V dropped 4 bases and J dropped 5; count of bases not matched to a gene: 9. The CDR3 reads CASSSPGQGRDNEQFF. The DNA of the CDR3 is TGTGCCAGCAGCTCCCCGGGACAGGGTAGAGACAATGAGCAGTTCTTC.

On this clone: The same CDR3 can be traced to other DNA sequences in this sample. This chain joins TRBV15 and TRBJ2-7, with 12 nucleotides matching TRBD2. J gave up 3 bases and V 6 bases, and 6 bases lay outside the gene matches. Germline V gene data show CDR1 as LNHNV and CDR2 as YYDKDF (reference sequence). The CDR3 has 15 residues. CDR3 nucleotides: TGTGCCACCAGTCCTAGCGGGAGGGCAGGCTACGAGCAGTACTTC. Translating it yields CATSPSGRAGYEQYF.

The gene calls are TRBV15 and TRBJ1-1; D is ambiguous. Deletions cut 0 bases from V and 2 bases from J, with 16 bases between. The CDR3 has 17 residues. Germline-derived CDR1 and CDR2 are LNHNV and YYDKDF (reference sequence). CDR3 nucleotides: TGTGCCACCAGCAGAGATCAACCCATGAGAGTAAACACTGAAGCTTTCTTT. Protein product: CATSRDQPMRVNTEAFF.

In DNA, the CDR3 is TGCGCCAGCCGTCCCCCGACTAGCAGCACAGATACGCAGTATTTT. Residues: CASRPPTSSTDTQYF. The chain has TRBV5-1 and TRBJ2-3, with TRBD2 matching over 7 bases. This CDR3 comprises 15 residues. V trimming: 7 bases; J trimming: 0 bases; junction bases outside the gene matches: 8. Germline CDR1 and CDR2: SGHRS and YFSETQ.

The V call is TRBV7-9, the J call TRBJ1-6, with D tentatively TRBD1 (5 bases). Trimming pared 5 bases from V and 9 bases from J, leaving 14 bases between. Per germline, CDR1 SEHNR and CDR2 FQNEAQ (reference sequence). The CDR3 has 14 amino acids. This CDR3 is CASSPDSDSSPLHF. DNA of the CDR3: TGTGCCAGCAGCCCAGACAGCGATTCTTCACCCCTCCACTTT.

This sequence joins TRBV5-1 and TRBJ1-1, with D possibly being TRBD1 (5 bases). This CDR3 contains 14 residues. V was cut by 6 bases and J by 6 bases, with 18 bases left in between. The V gene's germline CDR1 is SGHRS and CDR2 YFSETQ. The CDR3 DNA reads TGCGCCAGCACCCTAACCGGGGGACGGCCTGAAGCTTTCTTT. It yields the protein CASTLTGGRPEAFF.

J is TRBJ2-5 and V is TRBV29-1; 7 bases align to TRBD1. The length of the CDR3 is 15 residues. CDR1 and CDR2 from the germline V gene are SQVTM and ANQGSEA. The junction had 12 bases not matched to a gene; V was cut back by 3 bases and J by 5 bases. CDR3 in DNA: TGCAGCGTTGATATCCAGGGGGAAGTCCGGGAGACCCAGTACTTC. This translates into CSVDIQGEVRETQYF.

The chain links TRBV6-5 to TRBJ1-2; possibly TRBD1 for D (6 bases). The germline V gene encodes CDR1 MNHEY and CDR2 SVGAGI. V was shortened by 3 bases and J by 0 bases, with 11 bases between the two germline ends. The CDR3 covers 15 residues. The CDR3 sequence: CASSYGTKTNYGYTF. The CDR3, as DNA: TGTGCCAGCAGTTATGGGACAAAAACTAACTATGGCTACACCTTC.

V is TRBV4-3 and J is TRBJ2-3; 10 positions agree with TRBD1. CDR1 and CDR2 (germline): LGHNA, YSLEER. After removal of 3 bases from V and 2 bases from J, the junction contained 2 bases not matched to a gene. The CDR3 length is 15 residues. The CDR3 here is CASSQGQGITDTQYF. CDR3 sequence (DNA): TGCGCCAGCAGCCAGGGACAGGGGATCACAGATACGCAGTATTTT.